This T cell receptor beta chain was identified during a study of radiotherapy plus CTLA-4 blockade in lung cancer. Overall study context: For 15% to 20% of patients, objective responses occurred, and around 34% had disease control.

Worth noting for this clone: The antigen remains unidentified.

Measured with immunoSEQ multiplex PCR; TCRdb has only the in-frame clones, and not every one. The table lists about 70,000 clones, around three quarters of them singletons. Study findings and constraints: Radiotherapy plus ipilimumab was followed by expansion in blood of tumor-derived TCR clones. Early clone dynamics of blood T cells, plus interferon-beta, reportedly predicted response best.

In germline, CDR1 is KGHSH, CDR2 LQKENI. The CDR3 is 15 amino acids. V gave up 2 bases and J gave up 5 bases, with 13 bases separating them. The study treated chemo-refractory metastatic non-small-cell lung cancer patients with focal radiation plus ipilimumab CTLA-4 blockade. The V call is TRBV18, the J call TRBJ1-5, with a weak D call TRBD1 (5 bases). Sample: peripheral blood, taken from a patient treated with radiotherapy plus ipilimumab. The clonotype was recovered from a human donor with non-small cell lung cancer who had a complete response to radiotherapy plus ipilimumab. CDR3 loop: CASSPVGGSDQPQHF. CDR3 sequence (DNA): TGTGCCAGCTCACCAGTGGGGGGGTCGGATCAGCCCCAGCATTTT.